Here is one T cell receptor beta chain with its context. The antigen remains unidentified. TCRdb's copy holds only in-frame clones and misses some; the assay was immunoSEQ multiplex PCR. The sample has approximately 140,000 clones, less than 90% seen once. This sample was included in a study of cytomegalovirus exposure and HLA in healthy donors. Whole-study context: It was reported in a later analysis that the same platform had been used for the 120 validation repertoires as for the approximately 700 first-cohort repertoires.

General observations from the study: The study designated 150 to 200 TCR beta chains cytomegalovirus-associated. Specificity for CMV antigens was confirmed in vitro for a few of the CMV-associated chains. The tendency of first-cohort TCR clusters to co-occur in the 130 or so validation repertoires was identified by a subsequent analysis.

The CDR3 sequence is 14 residues long. Germline values: CDR1 KGHSH, CDR2 LQKENI. V was pared by 0 bases and J by 5 bases, with 10 bases between. This sequence joins TRBV18 and TRBJ2-5; a weak D match, TRBD2 (6 bases). This sequence originates from a man younger than 35 in good health and CMV-seronegative. Specimen: PBMCs. This CDR3 is CASSPPWGRETQYF. The DNA for the CDR3 is TGTGCCAGCTCACCACCGTGGGGGAGGGAGACCCAGTACTTC.